These T cell receptor beta chains were read from a single sample in a study of blood T cell repertoires in COVID-19. Profiled with immunoSEQ multiplex PCR; TCRdb holds only in-frame clones, not every one. The table shows just over 150,000 clones, with about 80% occurring only once. Material: peripheral blood. The receptors originated from a man aged 60 to 69 with acute or convalescent COVID-19. The CDR3 runs from the conserved cysteine through the conserved F or W. D genes are given only for firm matches. The size entry is marked missing in some rows and otherwise reads once, few, many or a size class.

D	size	V	J	CDR3	DNA
-	-	TRBV4-1	TRBJ1-5	CASRPTGSNQPQHF	TGCGCCAGCAGACCGACAGGATCCAATCAGCCCCAGCATTTT
TRBD1	-	TRBV2	TRBJ1-1	CASSPTGRLNTEAFF	TGTGCCAGCTCGCCGACAGGGCGCTTGAACACTGAAGCTTTCTTT
-	-	TRBV27	TRBJ1-5	CASSFGPYSNQPQHF	TGTGCCAGCAGCTTTGGGCCATATAGCAATCAGCCCCAGCATTTT
TRBD2	few	TRBV30	TRBJ2-3	CATEIAGGSDTQYF	TGTGCCACTGAAATAGCGGGAGGCTCAGATACGCAGTATTTT
-	-	TRBV2	TRBJ1-1	CASSEYSTAGKAFF	TGTGCCAGCAGTGAGTACAGTACGGCGGGTAAAGCTTTCTTT
TRBD1	many	TRBV4-1	TRBJ2-7	CASSQALGDRGSREQYF	TGCGCCAGCAGCCAGGCCCTGGGGGACAGGGGGTCGAGAGAGCAGTACTTC
TRBD2	few	TRBV11-1	TRBJ2-7	CASSPTSGTYYEQYF	TGTGCCAGCAGCCCGACTAGCGGGACGTACTACGAGCAGTACTTC
-	-	TRBV1	TRBJ1-2	CTSSPFWTGRNGYTF	TGCACCAGCAGCCCCTTTTGGACAGGGCGCAATGGCTACACCTTC
-	-	TRBV5-1	TRBJ1-4	CASSLKGQDEKLFF	TGCGCCAGCAGCTTGAAGGGGCAAGATGAAAAACTGTTTTTT
TRBD1	once	TRBV15	TRBJ1-2	CATSKDRGWNGYTF	TGTGCCACCAGCAAAGACAGGGGCTGGAATGGCTACACCTTC
TRBD2	-	TRBV29-1	TRBJ2-7	CSVEKGTSGREQYF	TGCAGCGTGGAGAAGGGGACTAGCGGGAGAGAGCAGTACTTC
TRBD1	-	TRBV20-1	TRBJ2-1	CSASGLLGGRDEQFF	TGCAGTGCTAGTGGGCTGCTAGGGGGCCGGGATGAGCAGTTCTTC
TRBD1	-	TRBV5-8	TRBJ2-5	CASSSGQAQETQYF	TGTGCCAGCAGCTCAGGACAGGCTCAAGAGACCCAGTACTTC
-	-	TRBV6-5	TRBJ1-2	CASTPDSGRVYGYTF	TGTGCCAGCACCCCGGATTCAGGGAGGGTCTATGGCTACACCTTC